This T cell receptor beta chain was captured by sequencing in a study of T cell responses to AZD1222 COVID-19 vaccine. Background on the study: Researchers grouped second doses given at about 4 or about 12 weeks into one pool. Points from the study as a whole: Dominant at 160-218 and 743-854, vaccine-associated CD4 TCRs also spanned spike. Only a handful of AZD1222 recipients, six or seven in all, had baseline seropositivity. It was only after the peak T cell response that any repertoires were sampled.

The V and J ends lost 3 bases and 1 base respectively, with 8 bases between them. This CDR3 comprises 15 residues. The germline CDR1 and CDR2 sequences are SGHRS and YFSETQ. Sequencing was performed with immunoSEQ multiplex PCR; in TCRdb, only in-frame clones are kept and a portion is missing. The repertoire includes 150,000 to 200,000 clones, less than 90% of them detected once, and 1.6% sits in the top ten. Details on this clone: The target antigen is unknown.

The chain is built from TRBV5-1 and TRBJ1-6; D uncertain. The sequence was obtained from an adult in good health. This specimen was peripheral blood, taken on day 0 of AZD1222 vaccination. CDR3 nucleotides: TGCGCCAGCAGCTCGGCGAGTTCCTATAATTCACCCCTCCACTTT. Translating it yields CASSSASSYNSPLHF.